These T cell receptor beta chains were read from a single sample in a study of blood T cell repertoires in COVID-19. The data were produced by immunoSEQ multiplex PCR, yet TCRdb's version contains in-frame clones alone and is incomplete. The sample shows about 240,000 clones, around 86% of them seen only once. Sequenced material: peripheral blood. The receptor set was obtained from a woman in her fifties or sixties with active or convalescent COVID-19. Each CDR3 is given with its conserved first and last residue. The order of the fields is J gene, V gene, D gene, clone size, CDR3 length, CDR3 protein, CDR3 DNA. The D gene is left open where the match is weak. Only some rows state a clone size, as once, few, many or a class for expanded clones.

>TRBJ1-1|TRBV6-5|.|.|14
CASSPRARNTEAFF
TGTGCCAGCAGCCCAAGAGCACGAAACACTGAAGCTTTCTTT
>TRBJ2-5|TRBV7-9|TRBD2|.|17
CASSLVPAGGAGETQYF
TGTGCCAGCAGCTTAGTTCCAGCGGGGGGCGCTGGTGAGACCCAGTACTTC
>TRBJ2-2|TRBV30|TRBD2|.|17
CAWSVDLADANTGELFF
TGTGCCTGGAGTGTCGATCTAGCGGACGCGAACACCGGGGAGCTGTTTTTT
>TRBJ2-2|TRBV5-5|TRBD1|.|16
CASSTTGTGSTGELFF
TGTGCCAGCAGCACCACCGGGACAGGGAGCACCGGGGAGCTGTTTTTT
>TRBJ1-3|TRBV4-1|TRBD1|.|17
CASSQDLQGAYGNTIYF
TGCGCCAGCAGCCAAGATTTACAGGGGGCGTATGGAAACACCATATATTTT
>TRBJ2-1|TRBV28|TRBD2|.|15
CASSSGGVWRDEQFF
TGTGCCAGCAGTAGCGGGGGGGTATGGAGGGATGAGCAGTTCTTC
>TRBJ2-3|TRBV27|.|.|17
CASSALSPSGSGDTQYF
TGTGCCAGCAGTGCATTGTCCCCCTCCGGCTCGGGAGATACGCAGTATTTT
>TRBJ1-4|TRBV10-3|.|once|17
CAISESHLGSSNEKLFF
TGTGCCATCAGTGAGTCCCACCTAGGGAGTTCTAATGAAAAACTGTTTTTT
>TRBJ1-2|TRBV29-1|TRBD1|.|15
CSVSTGTGPFGGYTF
TGCAGCGTGTCCACCGGGACAGGCCCTTTCGGTGGCTACACCTTC
>TRBJ1-2|TRBV7-3|.|.|12
CASSLAGYGYTF
TGTGCCAGCAGCTTAGCGGGATATGGCTACACCTTC
>TRBJ1-2|TRBV7-9|.|.|14
CASSRGDSGGGYTF
TGTGCCAGCAGCCGAGGGGACTCGGGAGGGGGCTACACCTTC
>TRBJ1-1|TRBV5-5|.|.|16
CASSLRGGFSGTEAFF
TGTGCCAGCAGCTTAAGGGGAGGGTTTAGCGGCACTGAAGCTTTCTTT
>TRBJ2-6|TRBV7-3|TRBD1|few|17
CASSAPGQSSGANVLTF
TGTGCCAGCAGCGCCCCGGGACAGTCCTCTGGGGCCAACGTCCTGACTTTC
>TRBJ2-3|TRBV6-2/TRBV6-3|TRBD2|.|17
CASSYPLAGGLEDTQYF
TGTGCCAGCAGTTACCCTCTAGCGGGGGGGCTCGAGGATACGCAGTATTTT
>TRBJ1-5|TRBV5-1|.|.|14
CASSSDIGDQPQHF
TGCGCCAGCAGCTCTGACATAGGCGATCAGCCCCAGCATTTT
>TRBJ2-7|TRBV7-2|TRBD2|.|13
CASRASGGYEQYF
TGTGCCAGCAGGGCCAGCGGGGGCTACGAGCAGTACTTC